This passage covers 12 T cell receptor beta chains from one sample sequenced in a study of cytomegalovirus exposure and HLA in healthy donors. Vbeta (60) and Jbeta (13) primers were used in the PCR. Libraries were prepared by immunoSEQ multiplex PCR; TCRdb keeps only in-frame clonotypes and omits some of them. Altogether under 200,000 clones are present, around 80% being singletons, with the ten largest covering roughly 6.7%. Material for sequencing was PBMCs. These TCRs come from a man aged 50-60 years in good health and CMV-seropositive.

The rearrangement joins TRBV5-1 to TRBJ2-2; 11 positions match TRBD2. CDR3 length: 16 amino acids. With 1 base clipped from V and 3 bases from J, the junction kept 2 bases outside the gene matches. CDR1 and CDR2 (germline): SGHRS, YFSETQ. The CDR3 is CASSLMTSGDTGELFF. In nucleotides, the CDR3 is TGCGCCAGCAGCTTGATGACTAGCGGGGACACCGGGGAGCTGTTTTTT.

This chain links TRBV7-3 with TRBJ2-2; 9 bases fit TRBD1. From germline, CDR1 is SGHTA and CDR2 FQGTGA. The J segment lost 4 bases and the V segment lost 9 bases, leaving 3 bases of the junction unmatched. This CDR3 comprises 13 residues. The CDR3 DNA is TGTGCCAGTGGGACAGGGCCCACCGGGGAGCTGTTTTTT. Translation: CASGTGPTGELFF. Looking up the rest from reference TRBV7-3 and TRBJ2-2 gives the full variable domain: GAGVSQTPSNKVTEKGKYVELRCDPISGHTALYWYRQSLGQGPEFLIYFQGTGAADDSGLPNDRFFAVRPEGSVSTLKIQRTERGDSAVYLCASGTGPTGELFFGEGSRLTVL.

This chain uses TRBV5-4 with TRBJ2-1, with 11 positions matching TRBD2. The germline V gene has CDR1 SGHNT and CDR2 YYREEE (reference sequence). Trimming cost V 9 bases and J 5 bases; bases outside gene matches: 7. This CDR3 is built from 14 residues. As DNA, the CDR3 is TGTGCCACCCACGGGACTAGCGGCGACAATGAGCAGTTCTTC. This codes for CATHGTSGDNEQFF.

This clone was counted a single time. The V gene is TRBV30, the J gene TRBJ2-6; D is possibly TRBD1 (5 bases). V gave up 4 bases and J gave up 0 bases, with 7 bases separating them. This CDR3 has 14 residues. The V gene's germline CDR1 is GTSNPN and CDR2 SVGIG (reference sequence). This CDR3 reads CAWIQGSGANVLTF. The CDR3 DNA is TGTGCCTGGATCCAGGGCTCTGGGGCCAACGTCCTGACTTTC.

Written as DNA, the CDR3 is TGTGCCAGCAATGACAGGGGGTCTTACAATGAGCAGTTCTTC. Translated, it gives CASNDRGSYNEQFF. The V gene is TRBV27, the J gene TRBJ2-1; 9 nucleotides line up with TRBD1. The CDR3 is 14 residues long. Germline V gene data show CDR1 as MNHEY and CDR2 as SMNVEV (reference sequence). V shed 7 bases and J 4 bases; nucleotides not matched to a gene: 5.

The chain employs TRBV6-1 and TRBJ2-3; D is possibly TRBD2 (6 bases). V was clipped by 4 bases and J by 0 bases, with 17 bases between them. This CDR3 is built from 17 residues. In germline, CDR1 is MNHNS, CDR2 SASEGT. DNA of the CDR3: TGTGCCAGCAGTGTGGTAGGGCTAGCGATTAGCACAGATACGCAGTATTTT. Its translation is CASSVVGLAISTDTQYF.

This CDR3 reads CASSIVAGGRGADTQYF. CDR3 DNA: TGTGCCAGTAGTATAGTAGCGGGAGGGAGGGGAGCAGATACGCAGTATTTT. The chain employs TRBV19 and TRBJ2-3; TRBD2 matches at 11 bases. V shed 1 base and J 4 bases; nucleotides not matched to a gene: 7. The CDR3 totals 17 residues. Germline CDR1 LNHDA, CDR2 SQIVND (reference sequence).

The rearrangement joins TRBV27 to TRBJ1-1; the match to TRBD1 covers 10 bases. Germline V gene lookup returns CDR1 MNHEY and CDR2 SMNVEV (reference sequence). The CDR3 contains 17 residues. The junction had 12 bases not matched to a gene; V was cut back by 4 bases and J by 4 bases. The DNA for the CDR3 is TGTGCCAGCAGTTCGCTAAGGACAGGGGGAAGAGCCACTGAAGCTTTCTTT. Amino acid sequence: CASSSLRTGGRATEAFF.

The rearrangement uses TRBV5-1 and TRBJ1-1; 8 bases fit TRBD1. V lost 2 bases to trimming and J lost 4 bases; unmatched junction nucleotides: 7. Per germline, CDR1 SGHRS and CDR2 YFSETQ. This CDR3 region has 15 residues. The DNA of the CDR3 is TGCGCCAGCAGCTTAAAACAGGGGGGAGGCACTGAAGCTTTCTTT. This codes for CASSLKQGGGTEAFF.

The chain is built from TRBV5-1 and TRBJ2-5, with 9 nucleotides matching TRBD2. The CDR3 spans 16 residues. Trimming removed 0 bases from V and 5 bases from J; junction bases left unmatched: 8. Looked up from germline, CDR1 is SGHRS and CDR2 is YFSETQ. DNA of the CDR3: TGCGCCAGCAGCTTGGTGATTAGCGGGGGTGGTGAGACCCAGTACTTC. It translates to CASSLVISGGGETQYF. Full variable domain (outside the CDR3, taken from reference TRBV5-1 and TRBJ2-5): KAGVTQTPRYLIKTRGQQVTLSCSPISGHRSVSWYQQTPGQGLQFLFEYFSETQRNKGNFPGRFSGRQFSNSRSEMNVSTLELGDSALYLCASSLVISGGGETQYFGPGTRLLVL.

The rearrangement links TRBV29-1 to TRBJ2-3; the D gene is possibly TRBD1 (5 bases). The CDR3 length is 13 residues. V gave up 7 bases and J gave up 5 bases, with 16 bases separating them. Germline CDR1 is SQVTM and CDR2 is ANQGSEA. DNA of the CDR3: TGCAGCGCTCTGCCTAATCAGGGAGATACGCAGTATTTT. Translating gives CSALPNQGDTQYF.

The V gene is TRBV7-2, the J gene TRBJ2-2, with 9 bases that match TRBD1. Trimming removed 6 bases from V and 7 bases from J; junction bases left unmatched: 9. Looked up from germline, CDR1 is SGHTA and CDR2 is FQGNSA. The CDR3 totals 15 residues. In nucleotides, the CDR3 is TGTGCCAGCAGGACCACAGGGGGCCGAGACGGGGAGCTGTTTTTT. This encodes CASRTTGGRDGELFF.